The 22 T cell receptor beta chains below were found in one sample sequenced in a study of control samples from healthy donors and cancer patients. Libraries were prepared by immunoSEQ multiplex PCR; TCRdb keeps only in-frame clonotypes and omits some of them. Altogether about 120,000 clones are present, roughly 92% being singletons, with the ten largest covering around 2.5%. The sequenced sample was blood. These receptors all come from a man aged 25-45 years in good health.

The chain links TRBV11-1 to TRBJ2-5, with D perhaps TRBD2 (6 bases). The CDR3 covers 14 residues. Trimming took off 2 bases at V and 7 bases at J, with 14 bases between the two ends. Germline lookup yields CDR1 SGHAT and CDR2 FQDESV (reference sequence). For the CDR3, the DNA is TGTGCCAGCAGCTTATCTCTCGAGGAGGGGACCCAGTACTTC. This codes for CASSLSLEEGTQYF.

This rearrangement joins TRBV5-6 to TRBJ1-6; D possibly corresponds to TRBD1 (6 bases). V lost 0 bases, J lost 6 bases, and 10 bases lay in between. This CDR3 spans 15 amino acids. Looked up from germline, CDR1 is SGHDT and CDR2 is YYEEEE. The CDR3 region has the DNA TGTGCCAGCAGCTTGGCATTACAGGGTAATTCACCCCTCCACTTT. Its translation is CASSLALQGNSPLHF.

A few counts support this clone. The chain joins TRBV7-9 to TRBJ2-6, with a tentative D call TRBD2 (6 bases). The CDR3 contains 16 residues. Trimming stripped 6 bases from V and 0 bases from J, with 12 bases between. Germline loops: CDR1 SEHNR, CDR2 FQNEAQ (reference sequence). CDR3 residues: CASSGGPSSGANVLTF. For the CDR3, the DNA is TGTGCCAGCAGTGGAGGGCCGAGCTCTGGGGCCAACGTCCTGACTTTC. Supplemented by reference TRBV7-9 and TRBJ2-6, the full variable domain reads DTGVSQNPRHKITKRGQNVTFRCDPISEHNRLYWYRQTLGQGPEFLTYFQNEAQLEKSRLLSDRFSAERPKGSFSTLEIQRTEQGDSAMYLCASSGGPSSGANVLTFGAGSRLTVL.

The genes are TRBV10-3 and TRBJ2-5; tentatively, D is TRBD1 (6 bases). Germline V gene lookup returns CDR1 ENHRY and CDR2 SYGVKD. V gave up 0 bases and J gave up 5 bases, with 10 bases separating them. The CDR3 has 14 amino acids. The DNA of the CDR3 is TGTGCCATCAGTGAGTCCGGACAGTCGGAGACCCAGTACTTC. Translating it yields CAISESGQSETQYF.

CDR3 sequence (DNA): TGTGCCAGTAGTATAACGGGCTTCGGAGGCAATTCACCCCTCCACTTT. Protein: CASSITGFGGNSPLHF. The chain recombines TRBV19 with TRBJ1-6, with unresolved D. Trimming cost V 2 bases and J 7 bases, with 15 bases left between them. CDR1 LNHDA and CDR2 SQIVND come from the germline V gene (reference sequence). The CDR3 consists of 16 residues.

The chain links TRBV10-1 to TRBJ2-3, with D tentatively TRBD2 (5 bases). This CDR3 comprises 15 residues. Germline CDR1 and CDR2: WNHNN and SYGVQD (reference sequence). V lost 0 bases and J lost 4, with 11 bases in between. This CDR3 is CASSESEEEADTQYF. The CDR3 bases are TGCGCCAGCAGTGAGTCTGAGGAGGAGGCAGATACGCAGTATTTT.

The V call is TRBV11-3, the J call TRBJ2-2; D unresolved. This CDR3 has 13 residues. CDR1 and CDR2 (germline): SGHNT, YENEEA. Deletions cut 2 bases from V and 8 bases from J, with 9 bases between. For the CDR3, the DNA is TGTGCCAGCAGCTTACTCGGAGCGGGGGAGCTGTTTTTT. It translates to CASSLLGAGELFF.

As DNA, the CDR3 is TGTGCCAGCAGCCCCGGGTCGGGAGGAAACACCATATATTTT. Translation: CASSPGSGGNTIYF. This sequence joins TRBV7-9 and TRBJ1-3; D call uncertain. This CDR3 is 14 amino acids long. Deletions cut 5 bases from V and 4 bases from J, with 12 bases between. In germline, CDR1 is SEHNR, CDR2 FQNEAQ (reference sequence). Full variable domain (rest looked up from reference TRBV7-9 and TRBJ1-3): DTGVSQNPRHKITKRGQNVTFRCDPISEHNRLYWYRQTLGQGPEFLTYFQNEAQLEKSRLLSDRFSAERPKGSFSTLEIQRTEQGDSAMYLCASSPGSGGNTIYFGEGSWLTVV.

This clone was recorded only once. This sequence joins TRBV28 and TRBJ1-3; tentatively, D is TRBD1 (6 bases). Trimming took off 5 bases at V and 0 bases at J, with 11 bases between the two ends. The germline V gene encodes CDR1 MDHEN and CDR2 SYDVKM. There are 15 residues in the CDR3. CDR3 sequence: CASSAQGLSGNTIYF. For the CDR3, the DNA is TGTGCCAGCAGTGCACAGGGCCTCTCTGGAAACACCATATATTTT.

V and J are TRBV11-2 and TRBJ1-6; TRBD1 might be the D (6 bases). The CDR3 covers 15 residues. Trimming took off 1 base at V and 9 bases at J, with 13 bases between the two ends. Germline lookup yields CDR1 SGHAT and CDR2 FQNNGV. This chain's CDR3 is CASSLARGFGSPLHF. DNA of the CDR3: TGTGCCAGCAGCTTAGCGAGGGGGTTTGGTTCACCCCTCCACTTT.

The chain employs TRBV10-3 and TRBJ1-2, with D unresolved. The germline V gene has CDR1 ENHRY and CDR2 SYGVKD. V was pared by 5 bases and J by 5 bases, with 6 bases between. The length of the CDR3 is 11 residues. The CDR3 is CAISRDYGYTF. The CDR3 DNA sequence: TGTGCCATCAGTCGGGATTATGGCTACACCTTC.

The chain links TRBV19 to TRBJ1-2, with D possibly TRBD1 on 5 matching bases. Germline CDR1 is LNHDA and CDR2 is SQIVND (reference sequence). The V end was cut by 5 bases, the J end by 0 bases, with 13 bases between. The CDR3 runs to 15 residues. The CDR3 DNA sequence: TGTGCCAGTAGTGCCGGGACGTCGGCTAACTATGGCTACACCTTC. Encoded protein: CASSAGTSANYGYTF. The whole variable domain, filled in from reference TRBV19 and TRBJ1-2, reads DGGITQSPKYLFRKEGQNVTLSCEQNLNHDAMYWYRQDPGQGLRLIYYSQIVNDFQKGDIAEGYSVSREKKESFPLTVTSAQKNPTAFYLCASSAGTSANYGYTFGSGTRLTVV.

This chain joins TRBV7-9 and TRBJ1-1, with D hard to call. CDR1 and CDR2 from the germline V gene are SEHNR and FQNEAQ (reference sequence). This CDR3 is built from 11 residues. Deletions cut 5 bases from V and 7 bases from J, with 8 bases between. CDR3 coding DNA: TGTGCCAGCAGCCTAACTCTTGAAGCTTTCTTT. This encodes CASSLTLEAFF.

The chain is built from TRBV5-4 and TRBJ1-2; TRBD1 matches at 9 bases. From germline, CDR1 is SGHNT and CDR2 YYREEE (reference sequence). The CDR3 runs to 17 residues. J lost 2 bases, V lost 2 bases, and 10 bases had no gene match. CDR3 nucleotides: TGTGCCAGCAGCTTAACCGGGACAGGGAGAGGAAACTATGGCTACACCTTC. Translating it yields CASSLTGTGRGNYGYTF.

The chain is built from TRBV7-9 and TRBJ2-2; 7 bases fit TRBD2. The CDR3 runs 17 residues. Germline V CDR1 and CDR2: SEHNR, FQNEAQ (reference sequence). The ends lost 4 bases at V and 7 bases at J; junction bases unmatched: 15. The CDR3 DNA sequence: TGTGCCAGCAGCTCGGGGGGTGAGGGGATTCGGAACGGGGAGCTGTTTTTT. Amino acid sequence: CASSSGGEGIRNGELFF.

The genes are TRBV9 and TRBJ2-7, with unresolved D. With 4 bases removed from V and 5 bases from J, the gap between germline ends came to 13 bases. The CDR3 runs to 13 residues. The germline V gene encodes CDR1 SGDLS and CDR2 YYNGEE. DNA of the CDR3: TGTGCCAGCAGCTCTGGGGTATTTGACGAGCAGTACTTC. Its translation is CASSSGVFDEQYF.

Regarding this clone: This CDR3 is also generated by other DNA sequences in the sample. The chain has TRBV18 and TRBJ2-7; D is ambiguous. The V end was cut by 8 bases, the J end by 5 bases, with 16 bases between. CDR1 is KGHSH, CDR2 LQKENI, per germline. CDR3 length: 13 residues. Here the CDR3 DNA reads TGTGCCAGCACGCCAACTCCGACCCACGAGCAGTACGTC. The encoded protein is CASTPTPTHEQYV.

This chain joins TRBV28 and TRBJ1-5, with 7 bases aligning to TRBD1. The trim removed 6 bases at V and 3 bases at J, leaving 11 bases unmatched. The CDR3 covers 16 residues. Germline loops: CDR1 MDHEN, CDR2 SYDVKM. This CDR3 reads CASSPPSGTVNQPQHF. The CDR3 DNA is TGTGCCAGCAGCCCTCCTTCCGGGACAGTCAATCAGCCCCAGCATTTT.

This clone has a single count. The CDR3 DNA reads as TGTGCCAGTAGTATAGATCTCGGACCAATGGCTGAAAAACTGTTTTTT. Translated: CASSIDLGPMAEKLFF. The genes are TRBV19 and TRBJ1-4, with unresolved D. Trimming removed 0 bases from V and 7 bases from J, with 15 bases in between. Per the germline V gene, CDR1 is LNHDA and CDR2 is SQIVND (reference sequence). This CDR3 region has 16 residues. The whole variable domain, remainder taken from reference TRBV19 and TRBJ1-4, is DGGITQSPKYLFRKEGQNVTLSCEQNLNHDAMYWYRQDPGQGLRLIYYSQIVNDFQKGDIAEGYSVSREKKESFPLTVTSAQKNPTAFYLCASSIDLGPMAEKLFFGSGTQLSVL.

This clone has only one observation. V and J are TRBV19 and TRBJ1-1; D remains unclear. This CDR3 comprises 14 residues. Trimming shortened V by 7 bases and J by 6 bases, and 18 bases separated the two germline ends. The germline CDR1 and CDR2 sequences are LNHDA and SQIVND (reference sequence). The CDR3 reads CASTSSGQAAEAFF. The CDR3 coding sequence is TGTGCCAGTACTAGTAGCGGGCAGGCTGCTGAAGCTTTCTTT.

This clone was observed once. The CDR3 region is CASRPVTGRETQYF. The CDR3 coding sequence is TGTGCCAGCAGACCTGTCACAGGGAGAGAGACCCAGTACTTC. The chain couples TRBV11-2 to TRBJ2-5; D possibly corresponds to TRBD1 (6 bases). The V end lost 6 bases, the J end lost 4 bases, and 15 bases lay between the germline ends. Germline loops: CDR1 SGHAT, CDR2 FQNNGV. This CDR3 has 14 amino acids.

This clone has just one count. V usage is TRBV5-6 and J usage is TRBJ2-7, with D perhaps matching TRBD1 (6 bases). This CDR3 has 13 residues. CDR1 and CDR2 (germline): SGHDT, YYEEEE. Trimming took off 4 bases at V and 3 bases at J, with 11 bases between the two ends. CDR3 region: CASSPVDSYEQYF. For the CDR3, the DNA is TGTGCCAGCAGCCCCGTGGACAGCTACGAGCAGTACTTC.